This TCR beta chain is from a study of early T cells in non-severe SARS-CoV-2 infection. MiXCR, applied by TCRdb to the 5' RACE reads, yields one record per CDR3 protein. This table has some 70,000 distinct CDR3 sequences, around 4.9% appearing once. The CDR3 comprises 15 residues, both ends counted. The sample holds many counts of this clonotype. Because the CDR3's place on the DNA is in doubt, the DNA is left out and the CDR3 is given as listed by TCRdb. The rearrangement uses TRBV12-3 or TRBV12-4 and TRBJ2-1; TRBD1, the table's D call, lacks a check against the DNA. The clonotype originates from an adult who was a healthcare worker with PCR-confirmed SARS-CoV-2 infection or an uninfected control (not recorded which). Sequenced: whole blood. The CDR3: CASSTPGGYFGEQFF.